This entry describes one TCR beta chain. The entry originates in a study of blood T cell repertoires in COVID-19. Overall study: Some COVID-19 samples were acute and others convalescent; all came from the United States, Italy and Spain. From T cells, B-cell-depleted T cells, or PBMCs came the material, which was cDNA or gDNA.

Seattle participants joined during active infection and were tracked over time. Trimming left V 6 bases short and J 12 bases short, with 15 bases between. Germline V gene sequence: CDR1 SQVTM, CDR2 ANQGSEA. This CDR3 spans 11 amino acids. Original processing notes: Quantification of nucleated cells was approximated via reference gene primer amplification. TCRdb's table, derived via immunoSEQ multiplex PCR, lists solely in-frame clones and lacks some. D and trimming come from the DNA, and the V and J calls and clone size come from that table. The sample contains about 50,000 clones, around 87% of which appear only once.

The sequencing input was peripheral blood. The TCR comes from an elderly woman with COVID-19, enrolled during active disease. The chain employs TRBV29-1 and TRBJ2-1; TRBD2 might be the D (6 bases). The CDR3 coding sequence is TGCAGCGTGCAGTCCCCGGGACTGCAGTTCTTC. It yields the protein CSVQSPGLQFF.